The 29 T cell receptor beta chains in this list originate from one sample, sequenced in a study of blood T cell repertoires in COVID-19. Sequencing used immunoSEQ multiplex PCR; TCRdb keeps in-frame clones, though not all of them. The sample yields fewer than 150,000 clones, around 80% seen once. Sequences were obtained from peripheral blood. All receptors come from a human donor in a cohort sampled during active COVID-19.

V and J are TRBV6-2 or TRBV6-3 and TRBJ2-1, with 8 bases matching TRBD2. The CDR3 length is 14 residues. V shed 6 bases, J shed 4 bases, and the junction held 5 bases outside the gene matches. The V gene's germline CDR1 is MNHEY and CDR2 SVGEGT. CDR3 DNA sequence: TGTGCCAGCAGCCCGGGACTAGAGTACAATGAGCAGTTCTTC. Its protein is CASSPGLEYNEQFF.

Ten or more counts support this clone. The CDR3 sequence is CASSVRDRYNSPLHF. The CDR3 DNA reads TGTGCCAGCAGCGTACGGGACAGATATAATTCACCCCTCCACTTT. The rearrangement uses TRBV9 and TRBJ1-6; 7 bases match TRBD1. The germline V gene has CDR1 SGDLS and CDR2 YYNGEE. V was pared by 1 base and J by 4 bases, with 2 bases of the junction left unmatched. The CDR3 has 15 residues.

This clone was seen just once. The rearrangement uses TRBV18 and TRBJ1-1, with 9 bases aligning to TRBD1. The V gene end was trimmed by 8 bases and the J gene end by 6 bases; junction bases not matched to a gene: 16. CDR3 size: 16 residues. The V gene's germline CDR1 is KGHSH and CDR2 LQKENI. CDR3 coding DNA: TGTGCCAGCAGAACCGGGACAGGGTCAGGGGCCCCTGAAGCTTTCTTT. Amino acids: CASRTGTGSGAPEAFF.

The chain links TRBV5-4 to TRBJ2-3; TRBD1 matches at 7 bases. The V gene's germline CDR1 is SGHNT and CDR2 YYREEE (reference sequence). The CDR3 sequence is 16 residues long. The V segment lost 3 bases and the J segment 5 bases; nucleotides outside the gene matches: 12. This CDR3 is CASSSETGTVIDTQYF. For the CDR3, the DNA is TGTGCCAGCAGCTCGGAAACCGGGACAGTGATAGATACGCAGTATTTT.

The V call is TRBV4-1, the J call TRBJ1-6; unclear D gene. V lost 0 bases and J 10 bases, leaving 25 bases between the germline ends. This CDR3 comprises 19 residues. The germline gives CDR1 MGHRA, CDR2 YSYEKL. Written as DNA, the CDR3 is TGCGCCAGCAGCCAAGATAGAGATGGGATAAGGGCAGGAGGGTCACCCCTCCACTTT. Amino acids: CASSQDRDGIRAGGSPLHF.

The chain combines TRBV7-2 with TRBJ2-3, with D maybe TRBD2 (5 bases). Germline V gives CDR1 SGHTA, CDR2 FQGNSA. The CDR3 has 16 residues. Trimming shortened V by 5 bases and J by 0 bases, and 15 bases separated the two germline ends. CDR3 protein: CASSIGLDFSTDTQYF. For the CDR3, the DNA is TGTGCCAGCAGCATAGGCTTGGACTTTAGCACAGATACGCAGTATTTT.

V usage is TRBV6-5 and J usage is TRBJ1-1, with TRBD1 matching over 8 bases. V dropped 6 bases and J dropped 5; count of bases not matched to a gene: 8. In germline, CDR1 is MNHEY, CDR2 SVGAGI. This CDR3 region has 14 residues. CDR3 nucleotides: TGTGCCAGCAGGCGCGGACAGGGAGGAACTGAAGCTTTCTTT. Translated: CASRRGQGGTEAFF.

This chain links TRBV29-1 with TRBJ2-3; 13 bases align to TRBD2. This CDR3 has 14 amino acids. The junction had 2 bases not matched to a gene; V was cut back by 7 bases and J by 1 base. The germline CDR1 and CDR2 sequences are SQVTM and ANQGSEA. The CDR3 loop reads CSGGLAGGTDTQYF. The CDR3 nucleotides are TGCAGCGGCGGACTAGCGGGGGGCACAGATACGCAGTATTTT.

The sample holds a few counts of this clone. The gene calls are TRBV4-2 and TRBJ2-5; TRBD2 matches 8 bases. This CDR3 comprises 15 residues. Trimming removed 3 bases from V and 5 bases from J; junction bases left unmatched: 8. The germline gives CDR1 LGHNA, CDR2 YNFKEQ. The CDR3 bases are TGTGCCAGCAGCCAGGTCGGGGGGGCCCTGGAGACCCAGTACTTC. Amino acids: CASSQVGGALETQYF.

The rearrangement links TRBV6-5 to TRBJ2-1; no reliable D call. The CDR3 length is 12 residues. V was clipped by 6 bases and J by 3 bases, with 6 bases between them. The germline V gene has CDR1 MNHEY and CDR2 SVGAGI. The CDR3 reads CASRANYNEQFF. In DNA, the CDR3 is TGTGCCAGCAGAGCAAACTACAATGAGCAGTTCTTC.

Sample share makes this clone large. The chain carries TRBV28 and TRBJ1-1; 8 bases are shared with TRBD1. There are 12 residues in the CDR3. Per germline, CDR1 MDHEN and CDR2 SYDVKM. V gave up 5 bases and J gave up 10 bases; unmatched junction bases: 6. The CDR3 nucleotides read TGTGCCAGCAGTCCCCCCGACAGGGGAGCTTTCTTT. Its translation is CASSPPDRGAFF.

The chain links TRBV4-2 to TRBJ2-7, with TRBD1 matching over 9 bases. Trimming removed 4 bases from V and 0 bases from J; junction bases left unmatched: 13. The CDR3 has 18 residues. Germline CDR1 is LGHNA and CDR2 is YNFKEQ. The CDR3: CASSRGTGHLPFSYEQYF. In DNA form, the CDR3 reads TGTGCCAGCAGCCGAGGGACAGGGCACCTCCCGTTCTCCTACGAGCAGTACTTC.

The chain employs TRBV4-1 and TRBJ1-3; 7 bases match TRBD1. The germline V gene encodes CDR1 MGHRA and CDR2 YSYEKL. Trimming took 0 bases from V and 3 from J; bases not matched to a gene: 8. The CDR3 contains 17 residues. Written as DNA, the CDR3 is TGCGCCAGCAGCCAAGATACCCCAGGGGGAAGTGGAAACACCATATATTTT. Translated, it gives CASSQDTPGGSGNTIYF.

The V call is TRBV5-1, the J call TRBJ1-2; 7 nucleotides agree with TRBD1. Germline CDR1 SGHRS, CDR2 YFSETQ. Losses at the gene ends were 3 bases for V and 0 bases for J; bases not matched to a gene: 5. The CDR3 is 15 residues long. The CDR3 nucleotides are TGCGCCAGCAGCTCGTCAGGGGGAGCTAACTATGGCTACACCTTC. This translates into CASSSSGGANYGYTF. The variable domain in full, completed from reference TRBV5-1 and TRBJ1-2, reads KAGVTQTPRYLIKTRGQQVTLSCSPISGHRSVSWYQQTPGQGLQFLFEYFSETQRNKGNFPGRFSGRQFSNSRSEMNVSTLELGDSALYLCASSSSGGANYGYTFGSGTRLTVV.

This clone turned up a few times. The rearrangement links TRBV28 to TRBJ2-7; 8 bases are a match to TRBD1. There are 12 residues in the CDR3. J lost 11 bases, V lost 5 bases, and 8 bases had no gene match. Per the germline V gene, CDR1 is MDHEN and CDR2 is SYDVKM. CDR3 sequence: CASSLGQGWKYF. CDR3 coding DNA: TGTGCCAGCAGTCTCGGACAGGGATGGAAGTACTTC.

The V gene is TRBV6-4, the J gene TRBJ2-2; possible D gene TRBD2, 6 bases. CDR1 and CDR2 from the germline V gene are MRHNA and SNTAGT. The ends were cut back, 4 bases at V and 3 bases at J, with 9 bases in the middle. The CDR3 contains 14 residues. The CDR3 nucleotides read TGTGCCAGCAGTGCCAGGGAGGACACCGGGGAGCTGTTTTTT. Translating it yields CASSAREDTGELFF.

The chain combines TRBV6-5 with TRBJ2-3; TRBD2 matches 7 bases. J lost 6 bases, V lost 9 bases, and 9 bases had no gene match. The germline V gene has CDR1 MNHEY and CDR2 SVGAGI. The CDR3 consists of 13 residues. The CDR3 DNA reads TGTGCCAGTGATAAGCGGGGCCCCGATACGCAGTATTTT. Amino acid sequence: CASDKRGPDTQYF.

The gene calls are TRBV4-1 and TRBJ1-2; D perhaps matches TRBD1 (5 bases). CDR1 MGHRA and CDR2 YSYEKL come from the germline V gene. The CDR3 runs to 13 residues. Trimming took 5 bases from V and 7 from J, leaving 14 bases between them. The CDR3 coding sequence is TGCGCCAGCAGCTTGTCAGGGATCGGTGGCTACACCTTC. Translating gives CASSLSGIGGYTF.

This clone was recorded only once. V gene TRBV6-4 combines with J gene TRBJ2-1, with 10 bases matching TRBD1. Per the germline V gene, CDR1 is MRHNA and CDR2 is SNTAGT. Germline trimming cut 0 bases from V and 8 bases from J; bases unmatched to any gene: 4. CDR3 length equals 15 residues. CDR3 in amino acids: CASSDSGTGVDEQFF. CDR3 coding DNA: TGTGCCAGCAGTGACTCCGGGACAGGGGTAGATGAGCAGTTCTTC.

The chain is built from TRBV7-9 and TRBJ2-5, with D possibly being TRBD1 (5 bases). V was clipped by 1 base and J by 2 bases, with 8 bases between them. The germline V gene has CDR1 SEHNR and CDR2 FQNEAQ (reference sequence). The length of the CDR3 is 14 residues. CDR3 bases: TGTGCCAGCAGCTTAGGGGGCCTACAAGAGACCCAGTACTTC. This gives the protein CASSLGGLQETQYF.

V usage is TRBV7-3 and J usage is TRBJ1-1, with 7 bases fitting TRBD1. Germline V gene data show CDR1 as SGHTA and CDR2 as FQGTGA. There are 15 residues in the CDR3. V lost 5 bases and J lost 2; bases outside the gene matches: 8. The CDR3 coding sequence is TGTGCCAGCAGCACCGATAACAGGGGAAACACTGAAGCTTTCTTT. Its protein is CASSTDNRGNTEAFF.

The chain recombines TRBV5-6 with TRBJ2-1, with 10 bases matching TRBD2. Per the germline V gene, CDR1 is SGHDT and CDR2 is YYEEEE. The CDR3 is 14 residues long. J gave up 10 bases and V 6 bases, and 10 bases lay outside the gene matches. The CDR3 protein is CASTCSGGLCEQFF. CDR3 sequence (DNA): TGTGCCAGCACTTGTAGCGGGGGGTTGTGCGAGCAGTTCTTC.

DNA of the CDR3: TGTGCCAGCAGGGACAGGGCTAATTCACCCCTCCACTTT. Protein sequence: CASRDRANSPLHF. The chain has TRBV6-5 and TRBJ1-6, with TRBD1 matching 8 bases. V gave up 6 bases and J gave up 6 bases; unmatched junction bases: 1. The germline CDR1 and CDR2 sequences are MNHEY and SVGAGI. This CDR3 is 13 amino acids long.

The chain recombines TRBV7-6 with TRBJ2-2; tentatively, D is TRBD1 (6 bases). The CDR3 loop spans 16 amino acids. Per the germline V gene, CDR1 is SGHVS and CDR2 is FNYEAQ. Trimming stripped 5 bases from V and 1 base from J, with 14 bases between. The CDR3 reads CASSRPQGRNTGELFF. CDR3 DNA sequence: TGTGCCAGCAGCCGCCCACAGGGTAGGAACACCGGGGAGCTGTTTTTT. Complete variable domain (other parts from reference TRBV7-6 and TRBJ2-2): GAGVSQSPRYKVTKRGQDVALRCDPISGHVSLYWYRQALGQGPEFLTYFNYEAQQDKSGLPNDRFSAERPEGSISTLTIQRTEQRDSAMYRCASSRPQGRNTGELFFGEGSRLTVL.

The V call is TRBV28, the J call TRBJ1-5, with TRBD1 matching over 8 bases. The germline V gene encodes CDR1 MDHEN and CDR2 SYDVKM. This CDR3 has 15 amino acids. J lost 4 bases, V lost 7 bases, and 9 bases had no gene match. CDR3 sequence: CASILGTGVNQPQHF. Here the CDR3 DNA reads TGTGCCAGCATCTTAGGGACAGGAGTTAATCAGCCCCAGCATTTT.

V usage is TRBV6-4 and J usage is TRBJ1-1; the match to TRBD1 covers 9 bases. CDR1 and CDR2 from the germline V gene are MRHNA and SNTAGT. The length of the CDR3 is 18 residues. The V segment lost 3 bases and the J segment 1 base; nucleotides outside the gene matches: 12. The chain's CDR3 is CASSDTLTGTGKNTEAFF. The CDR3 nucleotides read TGTGCCAGCAGTGATACCCTGACCGGGACAGGGAAGAACACTGAAGCTTTCTTT.

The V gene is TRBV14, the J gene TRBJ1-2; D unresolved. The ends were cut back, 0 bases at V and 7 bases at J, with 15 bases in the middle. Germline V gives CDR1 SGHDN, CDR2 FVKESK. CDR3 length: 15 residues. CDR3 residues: CASSQDPRVETGYTF. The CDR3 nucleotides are TGTGCCAGCAGCCAAGATCCGCGGGTGGAGACTGGCTACACCTTC. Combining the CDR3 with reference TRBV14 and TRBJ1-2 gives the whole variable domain EAGVTQFPSHSVIEKGQTVTLRCDPISGHDNLYWYRRVMGKEIKFLLHFVKESKQDESGMPNNRFLAERTGGTYSTLKVQPAELEDSGVYFCASSQDPRVETGYTFGSGTRLTVV.

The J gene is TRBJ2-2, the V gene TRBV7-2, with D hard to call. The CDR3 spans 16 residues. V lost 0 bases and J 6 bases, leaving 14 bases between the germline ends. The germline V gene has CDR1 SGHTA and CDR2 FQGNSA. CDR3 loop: CASSLATSLVPGELFF. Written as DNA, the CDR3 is TGTGCCAGCAGCTTAGCGACCAGCCTAGTACCCGGGGAGCTGTTTTTT.

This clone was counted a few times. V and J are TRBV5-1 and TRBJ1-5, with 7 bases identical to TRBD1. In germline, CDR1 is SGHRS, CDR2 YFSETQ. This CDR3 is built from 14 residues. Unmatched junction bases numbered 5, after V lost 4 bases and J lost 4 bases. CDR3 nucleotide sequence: TGCGCCAGCAGCATAGGGGGCGGGAATCAGCCCCAGCATTTT. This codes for CASSIGGGNQPQHF. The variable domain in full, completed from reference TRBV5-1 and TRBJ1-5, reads KAGVTQTPRYLIKTRGQQVTLSCSPISGHRSVSWYQQTPGQGLQFLFEYFSETQRNKGNFPGRFSGRQFSNSRSEMNVSTLELGDSALYLCASSIGGGNQPQHFGDGTRLSIL.